This is a list of T cell receptor beta chains from one sample in a study of T cell changes during pregnancy in multiple sclerosis. The assay was immunoSEQ multiplex PCR, and TCRdb's table has in-frame clones only and misses some. The table includes around 100,000 clones, approximately 90% detected once. Here the sequenced sample was peripheral blood, taken after pregnancy. These receptors were obtained from a female donor with multiple sclerosis, enrolled in a pregnancy study. CDR3s include the opening cysteine and the closing phenylalanine or tryptophan. The order of the fields is J gene, clone size, V gene, D gene, CDR3 DNA, CDR3 protein. D genes are given only for firm matches. Size tells how often a clone was seen (once, few, many) or the class of an expanded clone, and some rows leave it out.

J: TRBJ2-5
size: -
V: TRBV5-4
D: -
DNA: TGTGCCAGCAGCTTATTGGCGGGCCCCCAAGAGACCCAGTACTTC
CDR3: CASSLLAGPQETQYF

J: TRBJ2-7
size: -
V: TRBV27
D: -
DNA: TGTGCCAGCAGTAGTCAGGGTCTCTCCTACGAGCAGTACTTC
CDR3: CASSSQGLSYEQYF

J: TRBJ1-1
size: -
V: TRBV5-4
D: -
DNA: TGTGCCAGCAGAGGGGGGGGGAACACTGAAGCTTTCTTT
CDR3: CASRGGGNTEAFF

J: TRBJ1-1
size: -
V: TRBV5-4
D: -
DNA: TGTGCCAGCAGCCACCCCCGGGAAAACACTGAAGCTTTCTTT
CDR3: CASSHPRENTEAFF

J: TRBJ1-3
size: -
V: TRBV30
D: -
DNA: TGTGCCTGGAGCCAGTCTGGAAACACCATATATTTT
CDR3: CAWSQSGNTIYF

J: TRBJ2-3
size: -
V: TRBV6-6
D: TRBD1
DNA: TGTGCCAGCAGACGCGAACCGGGACAGGGAACAGATACGCAGTATTTT
CDR3: CASRREPGQGTDTQYF

J: TRBJ1-3
size: -
V: TRBV29-1
D: -
DNA: TGCAGCGTTGTTTTGGGGAGCCCGAACTCTGGAAACACCATATATTTT
CDR3: CSVVLGSPNSGNTIYF

J: TRBJ2-3
size: -
V: TRBV9
D: TRBD1
DNA: TGTGCCAGCAGCGTGACAGGGGCGGCAGATACGCAGTATTTT
CDR3: CASSVTGAADTQYF

J: TRBJ2-7
size: -
V: TRBV5-5
D: TRBD2
DNA: TGTGCCAGCAGCTTGGCGGGGGGGGGATTCTACGAGCAGTACTTC
CDR3: CASSLAGGGFYEQYF

J: TRBJ1-4
size: -
V: TRBV5-1
D: -
DNA: TGCGCCAGCAGCTCGACACCAACGAGTAGTGAAAAACTGTTTTTT
CDR3: CASSSTPTSSEKLFF

J: TRBJ2-1
size: -
V: TRBV15
D: TRBD2
DNA: TGTGCCACCAGCAGAGCACGGGAGGTTTCTTACAATGAGCAGTTCTTC
CDR3: CATSRAREVSYNEQFF

J: TRBJ2-1
size: few
V: TRBV7-2
D: TRBD2
DNA: TGTGCCAGCAGCCCAACTAGCGGGTCCTACAATGAGCAGTTCTTC
CDR3: CASSPTSGSYNEQFF

J: TRBJ1-1
size: few
V: TRBV2
D: -
DNA: TGTGCCAGCAGAGAACAGGGAACTGAAGCTTTCTTT
CDR3: CASREQGTEAFF

J: TRBJ2-3
size: once
V: TRBV27
D: -
DNA: TGTGCCAGCAGTCCCGACCCGCGACAGCCCAGGCGGGATACGCAGTATTTT
CDR3: CASSPDPRQPRRDTQYF

J: TRBJ2-2
size: -
V: TRBV9
D: -
DNA: TGTGCCAGCAGCCAGGAGGCGGAAACCTCGAACACCGGGGAGCTGTTTTTT
CDR3: CASSQEAETSNTGELFF

J: TRBJ2-3
size: few
V: TRBV27
D: -
DNA: TGTGCCAGCAGTCCCACACCCCTTCTAGCAACGAGCACAGATACGCAGTATTTT
CDR3: CASSPTPLLATSTDTQYF

J: TRBJ2-5
size: once
V: TRBV9
D: TRBD1
DNA: TGTGCCAGCAGCGTCGACTCAAGGGGGCTGCGGGAAGAGACCCAGTACTTC
CDR3: CASSVDSRGLREETQYF

J: TRBJ1-4
size: once
V: TRBV18
D: -
DNA: TGTGCCAGCTCACCTCCCGGGGGGGAAAAACTGTTTTTT
CDR3: CASSPPGGEKLFF

J: TRBJ1-5
size: -
V: TRBV6-5
D: -
DNA: TGTGCCAGCAGTTCCCGCCGAGGACAGACCAATCAGCCCCAGCATTTT
CDR3: CASSSRRGQTNQPQHF